The source of this TCR beta chain is a study of chemoradiotherapy in HPV16-positive cancers. Study conclusions and caveats: HPV-specific T cells were functionally defined from only a couple of HPV16-positive patients.

This clone was observed a handful of times. Its antigen is not identified. V was cut by 5 bases and J by 2 bases, with 14 bases left in between. The CDR3 runs to 14 residues. Germline V lookup: CDR1 SGHNT, CDR2 YYREEE (reference sequence). Method: immunoSEQ multiplex PCR; TCRdb's copy keeps in-frame clones and lacks some. The sample holds under 20,000 clones, roughly 79% seen once. The receptor comes from a human donor with HPV-associated anogenital cancer. This chain uses TRBV5-4 with TRBJ2-7; possible D gene TRBD2, 6 bases. Sample collection was performed from a patient who underwent chemoradiotherapy. CDR3 sequence (DNA): TGTGCCAGCAGTATCGCTAGCGCAACCTACGAGCAGTACTTC. It translates to CASSIASATYEQYF.